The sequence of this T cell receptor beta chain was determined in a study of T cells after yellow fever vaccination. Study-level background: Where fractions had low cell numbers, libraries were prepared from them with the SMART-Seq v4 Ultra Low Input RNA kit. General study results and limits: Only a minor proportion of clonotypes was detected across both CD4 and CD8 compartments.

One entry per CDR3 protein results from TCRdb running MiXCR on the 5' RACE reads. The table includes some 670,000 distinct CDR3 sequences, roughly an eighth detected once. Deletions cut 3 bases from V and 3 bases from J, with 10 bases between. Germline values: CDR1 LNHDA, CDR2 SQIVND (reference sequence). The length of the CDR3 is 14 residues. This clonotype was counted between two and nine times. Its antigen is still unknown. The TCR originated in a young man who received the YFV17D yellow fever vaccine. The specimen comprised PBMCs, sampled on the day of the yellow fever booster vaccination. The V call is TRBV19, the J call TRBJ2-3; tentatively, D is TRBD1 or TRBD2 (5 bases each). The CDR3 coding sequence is TGTGCCAGTAGTATGAGAGGGGATACAGATACGCAGTATTTT. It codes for CASSMRGDTDTQYF.